This entry lists 29 T cell receptor beta chains sequenced from one sample in a study of Graves' ophthalmopathy and Graves' hyperthyroidism. Amplification of the TCR beta CDR3 regions used RNA transcripts (as template). RT-PCR in the first round used HTBI primers; a second-round multiplex PCR followed. TCRdb re-called the multiplex PCR reads through MiXCR, storing one row per CDR3 protein. Of approximately 380,000 distinct CDR3 sequences in the sample, roughly 21% were seen once. The sequenced material came from peripheral blood. The receptors here all came from a woman younger than 35 with stable Graves' hyperthyroidism.

In this sample, this clonotype turned up many times. The V and J genes are TRBV6-5 and TRBJ2-5; D may be TRBD2 (5 bases). CDR3 length: 13 amino acids. CDR1 is MNHEY and CDR2 is SVGAGI in the germline V gene. Trimming took off 6 bases at V and 1 base at J, with 9 bases between the two ends. This chain's CDR3 is CASRTRFQETQYF. CDR3 in DNA: TGTGCCAGCAGAACTAGATTCCAAGAGACCCAGTACTTC.

This clonotype was seen many times. The V gene is TRBV24-1, the J gene TRBJ2-4; D gene ambiguous. V lost 1 base and J 0 bases, leaving 6 bases between the germline ends. The CDR3 is 15 residues long. CDR1 and CDR2 from the germline V gene are KGHDR and SFDVKD. The CDR3 here is CATSDFSLAKNIQYF. The CDR3 DNA is TGTGCCACCAGTGATTTTTCCCTAGCCAAAAACATTCAGTACTTC.

This clonotype appeared many times. The chain is built from TRBV19 and TRBJ1-5; 8 nucleotides align to TRBD1. The CDR3 runs 15 residues. Germline loops: CDR1 LNHDA, CDR2 SQIVND (reference sequence). V lost 6 bases to trimming and J lost 11 bases; unmatched junction nucleotides: 15. CDR3: CASSGGLDRGEAQHF. DNA for the CDR3: TGTGCCAGTAGCGGGGGCTTAGACAGGGGTGAAGCCCAGCATTTT.

This clonotype was seen more than once but under ten times. A much larger clone sits a single nucleotide away, making a read error possible. The rearrangement links TRBV24-1 to TRBJ2-2; tentatively, D is TRBD1 (6 bases). The CDR3 loop spans 15 amino acids. Germline V gives CDR1 KGHDR, CDR2 SFDVKD. The CDR3 sequence is CATSDPKQGFGELCF. Here the CDR3 DNA reads TGTGCCACCAGTGACCCCAAGCAGGGGTTCGGGGAGCTGTGTTTT.

The V call is TRBV11-2, the J call TRBJ2-2, with 10 bases matching TRBD2. This CDR3 contains 16 residues. V gave up 2 bases and J gave up 3 bases; unmatched junction bases: 3. In germline, CDR1 is SGHAT, CDR2 FQNNGV. Here the CDR3 DNA reads TGTGCCAGCAGCTTACTAGCGGGAGAGGACACCGGGGAGCTGTTTTTT. Its protein is CASSLLAGEDTGELFF.

This clonotype appeared a few times. The CDR3 here is CASSEGTALGSYGYTF. CDR3 DNA: TGCGCCAGCAGCGAAGGGACAGCTCTGGGGTCCTATGGCTACACCTTC. The chain recombines TRBV5-1 with TRBJ1-2; TRBD1 aligns across 7 bases. CDR3 size: 16 residues. Looked up from germline, CDR1 is SGHRS and CDR2 is YFSETQ. Unmatched junction bases numbered 13, after V lost 4 bases and J lost 4 bases.

This clonotype was detected only once. The genes are TRBV7-9 and TRBJ1-2; D remains ambiguous. In germline, CDR1 is SEHNR, CDR2 FQNEAQ (reference sequence). This CDR3 is 14 amino acids long. Trimming left V 0 bases short and J 8 bases short, with 13 bases between. CDR3 nucleotides: TGTGCCAGCAGCTTAGCGGCCGGGGAGCGCGGCTACACCTTC. Its translation is CASSLAAGERGYTF. The whole variable domain, remainder taken from reference TRBV7-9 and TRBJ1-2, is DTGVSQNPRHKITKRGQNVTFRCDPISEHNRLYWYRQTLGQGPEFLTYFQNEAQLEKSRLLSDRFSAERPKGSFSTLEIQRTEQGDSAMYLCASSLAAGERGYTFGSGTRLTVV.

This clonotype was seen at least ten times. This rearrangement joins TRBV7-2 to TRBJ2-5, with TRBD1 matching over 10 bases. This CDR3 is built from 14 residues. The germline gives CDR1 SGHTA, CDR2 FQGNSA. Trimming cost V 6 bases and J 1 base; bases outside gene matches: 2. The CDR3 coding sequence is TGTGCCAGCAGTCGACAGGGGGCCCAAGAGACCCAGTACTTC. Translated, it gives CASSRQGAQETQYF. The variable domain in full, completed from reference TRBV7-2 and TRBJ2-5, reads GAGVSQSPSNKVTEKGKDVELRCDPISGHTALYWYRQSLGQGLEFLIYFQGNSAPDKSGLPSDRFSAERTGGSVSTLTIQRTQQEDSAVYLCASSRQGAQETQYFGPGTRLLVL.

J is TRBJ2-5 and V is TRBV20-1, with TRBD2 as a possible D gene (6 bases). The V gene lost 3 bases and the J gene lost 4 bases, with 12 bases spanning the gap. Germline loops: CDR1 DFQATT, CDR2 SNEGSKA (reference sequence). The CDR3 covers 13 residues. The CDR3 DNA sequence: TGCAGTGCTAGCGGGAGAGAGCCAGAGACCCAGTACTTC. Translation: CSASGREPETQYF.

This clonotype appeared many times. This rearrangement joins TRBV6-2 or TRBV6-3 to TRBJ2-7; 8 bases fit TRBD2. Germline values: CDR1 MNHEY, CDR2 SVGEGT. This CDR3 has 18 residues. Germline trimming cut 6 bases from V and 1 base from J; bases unmatched to any gene: 17. CDR3 nucleotide sequence: TGTGCCAGCAGCACGAACAGGCCCGGGACTAGGGGGTCCTACGAGCAGTACTTC. Translating it yields CASSTNRPGTRGSYEQYF.

This clonotype was recorded at least ten times. The J gene is TRBJ2-2, the V gene TRBV12-3 or TRBV12-4; 9 bases are shared with TRBD2. This CDR3 is built from 16 residues. With V trimmed by 3 bases and J by 3 bases, 5 bases remained unmatched. Here the CDR3 reads CASSLTSGSYTGELFF. The CDR3 bases are TGTGCCAGCAGTTTGACTAGCGGCTCTTACACCGGGGAGCTGTTTTTT.

The rearrangement joins TRBV6-2 or TRBV6-3 to TRBJ1-6; D gene ambiguous. The CDR3 has 12 amino acids. Germline CDR1 MNHEY, CDR2 SVGEGT. The germline V and J ends were trimmed by 6 bases and 10 bases, with 10 bases remaining between them. The DNA for the CDR3 is TGTGCCAGCAGATTCCTCGGATCACCCCTCCACTTT. Amino acids: CASRFLGSPLHF.

This clonotype was detected ten times or more. The V gene is TRBV15, the J gene TRBJ2-5, with a weak D call TRBD1 (6 bases). The V end was cut by 1 base, the J end by 1 base, with 10 bases between. Germline lookup yields CDR1 LNHNV and CDR2 YYDKDF (reference sequence). This CDR3 spans 15 amino acids. CDR3 protein: CATSRGARGQETQYF. The CDR3, as DNA: TGTGCCACCAGCAGAGGAGCCAGGGGCCAAGAGACCCAGTACTTC.

At least ten counts were recorded for this clonotype. The chain links TRBV25-1 to TRBJ2-5, with D possibly being TRBD1 (6 bases). CDR3 size: 15 residues. The ends were cut back, 2 bases at V and 7 bases at J, with 17 bases in the middle. The germline V gene has CDR1 MGHDK and CDR2 SYGVNS. Written as DNA, the CDR3 is TGTGCCAGCAGTGAACGTCCGTCTGGGGACACGACCCAGTACTTC. It yields the protein CASSERPSGDTTQYF.

This clonotype was detected many times. The V gene is TRBV12-3 or TRBV12-4, the J gene TRBJ2-2; D remains unclear. The V gene lost 4 bases and the J gene lost 6 bases, with 12 bases spanning the gap. The CDR3 has 14 amino acids. This CDR3 is CASSSPLASGELFF. The CDR3 region has the DNA TGTGCCAGCAGTTCCCCCCTTGCCTCCGGGGAGCTGTTTTTT.

The CDR3 nucleotides read TGTGCCAGCAGTGAAGGGGCAGGCGATAATTCACCCCTCCACTTT. Translating gives CASSEGAGDNSPLHF. V usage is TRBV6-1 and J usage is TRBJ1-6; D remains ambiguous. Trimming took off 1 base at V and 5 bases at J, with 9 bases between the two ends. The germline V gene encodes CDR1 MNHNS and CDR2 SASEGT. There are 15 residues in the CDR3.

This clonotype occurred many times. The chain recombines TRBV5-1 with TRBJ2-7; 10 positions match TRBD1. The V segment lost 6 bases and the J segment 6 bases; nucleotides outside the gene matches: 6. The CDR3 totals 13 residues. Germline CDR1 reads SGHRS; CDR2 reads YFSETQ. The CDR3 sequence: CASNWDRGSEQYF. CDR3 DNA sequence: TGCGCCAGCAACTGGGACAGGGGAAGCGAGCAGTACTTC. The full variable domain, rest sourced from reference TRBV5-1 and TRBJ2-7, is KAGVTQTPRYLIKTRGQQVTLSCSPISGHRSVSWYQQTPGQGLQFLFEYFSETQRNKGNFPGRFSGRQFSNSRSEMNVSTLELGDSALYLCASNWDRGSEQYFGPGTRLTVT.

To note about this clonotype: Given a much more abundant clone one base away, this may be a read error. No conserved phenylalanine or tryptophan is present at the end of the CDR3, so a read error is the likely explanation. This chain links TRBV20-1 with TRBJ1-6, with a possible D match to TRBD1 (6 bases). Trimming removed 0 bases from V and 5 bases from J, with 17 bases in between. In germline, CDR1 is DFQATT, CDR2 SNEGSKA (reference sequence). The CDR3 is 17 amino acids. The CDR3 coding sequence is TGCAGTGCTAGAGATCCCCAGGGGAGGCTCCATAATTCACCCCTCCACATT. It encodes CSARDPQGRLHNSPLHI.

On this clonotype itself: A junction end diverges from the germline sequence, so it may reflect a read error. V and J are TRBV12-3 or TRBV12-4 and TRBJ2-4, with D perhaps matching TRBD2 (6 bases). This CDR3 region has 15 residues. This CDR3 reads CASTKRQGGSGIKYF. CDR3 DNA: TGTGCCAGCACCAAACGGCAAGGTGGTAGCGGCATTAAGTACTTC.

The CDR3: CASSQAVAYEQYF. The CDR3 coding sequence is TGTGCCAGCAGCCAAGCCGTAGCCTACGAGCAGTACTTC. This chain joins TRBV14 and TRBJ2-7; D is undetermined. The germline gives CDR1 SGHDN, CDR2 FVKESK. V shed 1 base and J shed 2 bases, with 6 bases lying between them. The CDR3 is 13 amino acids. Drawing the rest from reference TRBV14 and TRBJ2-7, the complete variable domain is EAGVTQFPSHSVIEKGQTVTLRCDPISGHDNLYWYRRVMGKEIKFLLHFVKESKQDESGMPNNRFLAERTGGTYSTLKVQPAELEDSGVYFCASSQAVAYEQYFGPGTRLTVT.

The rearrangement links TRBV12-3 or TRBV12-4 to TRBJ2-5; the match to TRBD2 covers 9 bases. CDR3 length: 20 amino acids. With V trimmed by 2 bases and J by 7 bases, 23 bases remained unmatched. CDR3 residues: CASSLTAGLSGGTTPWTQYF. In DNA form, the CDR3 reads TGTGCCAGCAGTTTAACGGCGGGACTAAGCGGGGGGACCACCCCATGGACCCAGTACTTC.

This clonotype has at least ten counts. J is TRBJ1-1 and V is TRBV2; D unclear. The CDR3 spans 13 residues. CDR1 and CDR2 (germline): SNHLY, FYNNEI. The V gene lost 8 bases and the J gene lost 2 bases, with 12 bases spanning the gap. CDR3 sequence: CASQRRENTEAFF. The CDR3 DNA is TGTGCCAGCCAACGCCGGGAAAACACTGAAGCTTTCTTT.

In this sample, this clonotype turned up a few times. J is TRBJ1-2 and V is TRBV18; 8 bases match TRBD1. The CDR3 loop spans 15 amino acids. With V trimmed by 3 bases and J by 2 bases, 5 bases remained unmatched. Germline V lookup: CDR1 KGHSH, CDR2 LQKENI. In nucleotides, the CDR3 is TGTGCCAGCTCACCTAGGACAGGGTTCAACTATGGCTACACCTTC. It encodes CASSPRTGFNYGYTF.

In nucleotides, the CDR3 is TGTGCCAGCAGTTCCCCGGACGGACGGGTCAATCAGCCCCAGCATTTT. The encoded protein is CASSSPDGRVNQPQHF. The chain carries TRBV12-3 or TRBV12-4 and TRBJ1-5; D is ambiguous. Between the trimmed V and J ends, which lost 4 bases and 3 bases, there was a span of 16 bases. There are 16 residues in the CDR3.

This clonotype has ten or more counts. The chain employs TRBV27 and TRBJ2-4, with D maybe TRBD2 (5 bases). The germline V gene has CDR1 MNHEY and CDR2 SMNVEV (reference sequence). There are 14 residues in the CDR3. V lost 5 bases and J lost 2, with 10 bases in between. The CDR3 coding sequence is TGTGCCAGCAGTACTCTCGGGACCAAAAACATTCAGTACTTC. Residues: CASSTLGTKNIQYF.

In this sample, this clonotype turned up a few times. The rearrangement joins TRBV19 to TRBJ1-2, with D maybe TRBD1 (5 bases). Germline V gives CDR1 LNHDA, CDR2 SQIVND (reference sequence). CDR3 size: 14 residues. V lost 7 bases and J lost 1, with 13 bases in between. CDR3 bases: TGTGCCAGTAACGGGGACGGTTATAACTATGGCTACACCTTC. Its protein product is CASNGDGYNYGYTF.

The chain employs TRBV12-3 or TRBV12-4 and TRBJ1-5; D perhaps matches TRBD1 (5 bases). Deletions cut 6 bases from V and 0 bases from J, with 18 bases between. The CDR3 sequence is 17 residues long. CDR3 loop: CASSLSRTPYSNQPQHF. CDR3 nucleotides: TGTGCCAGCAGCCTAAGCCGGACACCTTATAGCAATCAGCCCCAGCATTTT.

This clonotype was found many times. The rearrangement joins TRBV5-1 to TRBJ2-5, with 7 bases lining up with TRBD2. The CDR3 totals 16 residues. The germline V gene has CDR1 SGHRS and CDR2 YFSETQ. Trimming at V came to 4 bases and at J to 1 base, leaving 10 bases not matched to a gene. This chain's CDR3 is CASSLRLAVSQETQYF. In DNA form, the CDR3 reads TGCGCCAGCAGCCTAAGACTAGCAGTATCCCAAGAGACCCAGTACTTC.

In its sample, this clonotype was seen many times. The rearrangement joins TRBV11-2 to TRBJ2-2, with D possibly matching TRBD2 (6 bases). CDR3 length: 17 amino acids. Germline V CDR1 and CDR2: SGHAT, FQNNGV. V lost 0 bases and J 2 bases, leaving 13 bases between the germline ends. DNA of the CDR3: TGTGCCAGCAGCTTAGAACGGGACTGGGGAAACACCGGGGAGCTGTTTTTT. Translation: CASSLERDWGNTGELFF.